This T cell receptor beta chain was recovered during a study of graft-versus-host responses after intestinal transplantation. General study points: Some GvH clones appeared in ileal mucosa or blood before recipient bone marrow.

Measured with immunoSEQ multiplex PCR; TCRdb has only the in-frame clones, and not every one. The profile covers around 95,000 clones, with about 90% appearing a single time and roughly 0.95% taken by the ten largest. With 6 bases removed from V and 7 bases from J, the gap between germline ends came to 7 bases. In germline, CDR1 is MNHNS, CDR2 SASEGT. The CDR3 length is 12 residues. As concerns this clone: Antigen specificity is unknown. Other DNA sequences of this sample code for an identical CDR3.

The rearrangement uses TRBV6-1 and TRBJ1-6; TRBD1 might be the D (6 bases). The origin of this receptor is a human donor who was the organ donor for an intestinal transplant. This sample comprised unstimulated CD4+ T cells sorted from spleen or lymph node cells, obtained before transplant. The DNA for the CDR3 is TGTGCCAGCAGGGGGGGCAATTCACCCCTCCACTTT. Its translation: CASRGGNSPLHF.